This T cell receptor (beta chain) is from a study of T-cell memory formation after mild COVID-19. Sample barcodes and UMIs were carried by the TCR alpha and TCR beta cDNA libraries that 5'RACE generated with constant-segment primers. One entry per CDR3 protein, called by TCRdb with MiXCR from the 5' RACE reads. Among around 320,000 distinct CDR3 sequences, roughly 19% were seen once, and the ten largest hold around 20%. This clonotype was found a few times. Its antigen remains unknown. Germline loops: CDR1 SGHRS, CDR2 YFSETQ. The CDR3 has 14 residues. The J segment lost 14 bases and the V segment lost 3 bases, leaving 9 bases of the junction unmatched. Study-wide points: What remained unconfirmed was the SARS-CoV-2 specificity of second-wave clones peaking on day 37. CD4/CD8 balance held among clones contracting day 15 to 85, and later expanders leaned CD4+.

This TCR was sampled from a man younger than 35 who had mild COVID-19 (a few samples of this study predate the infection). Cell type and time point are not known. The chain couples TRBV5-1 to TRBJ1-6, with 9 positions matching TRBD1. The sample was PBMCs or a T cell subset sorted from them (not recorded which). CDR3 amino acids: CASSSGTGKFTLHF. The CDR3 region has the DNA TGCGCCAGCAGCTCCGGGACAGGGAAATTCACCCTCCACTTT. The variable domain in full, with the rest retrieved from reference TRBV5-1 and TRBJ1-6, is KAGVTQTPRYLIKTRGQQVTLSCSPISGHRSVSWYQQTPGQGLQFLFEYFSETQRNKGNFPGRFSGRQFSNSRSEMNVSTLELGDSALYLCASSSGTGKFTLHFGNGTRLTVT.